This TCR beta chain was sequenced during a study of cytomegalovirus exposure and HLA in healthy donors. The PCR employed 60 Vbeta primers together with 13 Jbeta primers. Using immunoSEQ multiplex PCR, the repertoire was profiled, and TCRdb retains in-frame clones only, with some absent. The sample carries under 150,000 clones, roughly 82% recorded once. On this clone itself: Its target is not known.

CDR1 and CDR2 (germline): SGHTA, FQGNSA. CDR3 length: 16 residues. V was clipped by 0 bases and J by 5 bases, with 11 bases between them. Study-level points and caveats: Diagnosis of cytomegalovirus status made by the classifier reportedly showed high specificity and sensitivity.

This TCR derives from a male donor in good health and CMV-seropositive. The chain has TRBV7-2 and TRBJ1-6; weak D call: TRBD1 (6 bases). Specimen: PBMCs. CDR3: CASSLAGQKNNSPLHF. DNA for the CDR3: TGTGCCAGCAGCTTAGCTGGACAGAAGAATAATTCACCCCTCCACTTT. Based on the CDR3 plus reference TRBV7-2 and TRBJ1-6, the full variable domain is GAGVSQSPSNKVTEKGKDVELRCDPISGHTALYWYRQSLGQGLEFLIYFQGNSAPDKSGLPSDRFSAERTGGSVSTLTIQRTQQEDSAVYLCASSLAGQKNNSPLHFGNGTRLTVT.